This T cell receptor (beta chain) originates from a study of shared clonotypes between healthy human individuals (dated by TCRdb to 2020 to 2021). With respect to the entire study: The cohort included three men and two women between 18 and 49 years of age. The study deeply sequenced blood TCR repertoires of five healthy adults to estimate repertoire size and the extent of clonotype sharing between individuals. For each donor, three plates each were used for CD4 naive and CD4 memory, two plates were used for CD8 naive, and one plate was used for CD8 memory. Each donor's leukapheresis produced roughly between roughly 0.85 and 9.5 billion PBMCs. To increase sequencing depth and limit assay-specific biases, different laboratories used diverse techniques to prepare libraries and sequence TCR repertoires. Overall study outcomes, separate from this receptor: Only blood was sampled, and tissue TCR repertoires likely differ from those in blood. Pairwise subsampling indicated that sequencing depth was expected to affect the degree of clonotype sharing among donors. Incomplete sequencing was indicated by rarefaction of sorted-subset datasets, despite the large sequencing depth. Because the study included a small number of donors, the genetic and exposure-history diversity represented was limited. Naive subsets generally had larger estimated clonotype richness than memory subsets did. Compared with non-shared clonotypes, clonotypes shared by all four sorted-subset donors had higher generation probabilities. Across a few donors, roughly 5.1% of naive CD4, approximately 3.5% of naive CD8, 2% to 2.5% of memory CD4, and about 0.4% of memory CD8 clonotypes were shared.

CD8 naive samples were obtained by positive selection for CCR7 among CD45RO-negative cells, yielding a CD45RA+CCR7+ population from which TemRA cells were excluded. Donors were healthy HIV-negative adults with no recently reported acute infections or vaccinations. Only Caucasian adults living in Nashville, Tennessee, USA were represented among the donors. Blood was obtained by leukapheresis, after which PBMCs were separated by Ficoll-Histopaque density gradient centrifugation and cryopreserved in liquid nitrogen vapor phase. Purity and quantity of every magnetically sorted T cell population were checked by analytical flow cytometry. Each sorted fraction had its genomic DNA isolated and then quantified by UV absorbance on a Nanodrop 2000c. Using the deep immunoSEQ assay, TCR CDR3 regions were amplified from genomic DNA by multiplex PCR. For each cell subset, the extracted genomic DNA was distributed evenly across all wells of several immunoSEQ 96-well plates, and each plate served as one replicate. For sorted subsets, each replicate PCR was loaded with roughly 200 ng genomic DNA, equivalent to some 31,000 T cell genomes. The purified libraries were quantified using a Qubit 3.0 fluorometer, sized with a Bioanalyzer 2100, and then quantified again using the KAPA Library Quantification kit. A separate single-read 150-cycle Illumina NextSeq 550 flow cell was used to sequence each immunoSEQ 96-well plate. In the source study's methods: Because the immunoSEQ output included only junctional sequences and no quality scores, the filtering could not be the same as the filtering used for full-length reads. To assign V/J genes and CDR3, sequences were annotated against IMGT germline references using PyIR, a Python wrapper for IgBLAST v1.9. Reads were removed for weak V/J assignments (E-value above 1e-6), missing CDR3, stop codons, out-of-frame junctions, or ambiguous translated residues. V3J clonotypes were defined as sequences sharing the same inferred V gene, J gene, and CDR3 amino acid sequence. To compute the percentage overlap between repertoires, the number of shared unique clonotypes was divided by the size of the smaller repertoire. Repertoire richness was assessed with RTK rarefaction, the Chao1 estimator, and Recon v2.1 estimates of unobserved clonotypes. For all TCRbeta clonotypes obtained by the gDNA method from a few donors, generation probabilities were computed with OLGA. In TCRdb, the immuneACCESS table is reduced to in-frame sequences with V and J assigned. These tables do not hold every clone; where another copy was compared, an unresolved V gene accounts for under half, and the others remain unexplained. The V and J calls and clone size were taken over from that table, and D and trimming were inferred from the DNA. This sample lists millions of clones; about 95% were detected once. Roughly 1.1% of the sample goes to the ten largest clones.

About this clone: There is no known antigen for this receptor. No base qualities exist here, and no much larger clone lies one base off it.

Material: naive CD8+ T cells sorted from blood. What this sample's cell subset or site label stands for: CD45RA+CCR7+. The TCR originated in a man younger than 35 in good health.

The CDR3 region has the sequence CASSRTAGQDNTGELFF. The base sequence is TGTGCCAGCAGCCGTACGGCGGGACAGGATAACACCGGGGAGCTGTTTTTT. Rearrangement joined TRBV7-3 to TRBJ2-2; the junction holds 8 bases that match TRBD1. CDR1 and CDR2 (SGHTA, FQGTGA) derive from the germline V gene. From the cysteine up to the phenylalanine, the CDR3 has a length of 17 residues. CDR3 DNA is the only sequence kept; it has 51 bases, read in frame from the first base. V is cut back by 5 bases and J by 2 bases, with 10 bases in the junction unmatched. Reference TRBV7-3 and TRBJ2-2 genes cover what lies past the CDR3, so the full variable domain is GAGVSQTPSNKVTEKGKYVELRCDPISGHTALYWYRQSLGQGPEFLIYFQGTGAADDSGLPNDRFFAVRPEGSVSTLKIQRTERGDSAVYLCASSRTAGQDNTGELFFGEGSRLTVL.